This TCR beta chain originates from a study of T cells in localized non-small cell lung cancer. Study-level findings and limits: Adjacent lung held a median about 57 of the top 100 tumor clones. Clonality of T cells reached its maximum in uninvolved adjacent lung, surpassing tumor.

The CDR3 covers 15 residues. Germline CDR1 is MNHEY and CDR2 is SVGAGI. The V end was cut by 4 bases, the J end by 1 base, with 11 bases between. Repertoires were generated with immunoSEQ multiplex PCR, while TCRdb's copy carries only in-frame clones and drops some. The sample lists 30,000 to 40,000 clones; approximately 80% were seen once. Of note for this clone: No antigen is known for it.

The receptor's source is a male donor at least 60 years old with stage II squamous cell lung carcinoma. The genes are TRBV6-5 and TRBJ1-5; D might be TRBD1 (5 bases). The material sequenced was peripheral blood, taken before any cancer treatment. DNA of the CDR3: TGTGCCAGCAGTTTGGGCCGGGGGAGCAATCAGCCCCAGCATTTT. This encodes CASSLGRGSNQPQHF.